This T cell receptor beta chain originates from a study of spatial heterogeneity in lung cancer. In the study overall: Alpha-chain detections were consistently fewer than beta-chain detections among the sequences.

Points on this clonotype: Antigen unknown.

The CDR3 extends over 14 amino acids. V was clipped by 4 bases and J by 9 bases, with 17 bases between them. Germline CDR1 SGHDT, CDR2 YYEEEE. Findings and limits, study-wide: The appearance of ubiquitous expanded tumor TCRs in blood was greater at resection than follow-up.

The time point is: sample taken at primary tumor resection. Whole RNA came from tumor, nontumor lung or frozen PBMC and was sequenced without being sorted. Samples were obtained from 65 to 80 donors, all untreated early-stage non-small cell lung cancer patients. Each CDR3 protein is one row after TCRdb ran MiXCR on the 5' RACE reads. Of 25,000 or so distinct CDR3 sequences in the sample, roughly 8% are singletons; the top ten hold about 34%. The chain couples TRBV5-6 to TRBJ2-1; a weak D match, TRBD2 (5 bases). Sequencing was performed on PBMCs, taken at surgery. This clonotype was sampled from a female donor with early-stage non-small cell lung cancer. CDR3 region: CASSLDPGGSEQFF. For the CDR3, the DNA is TGTGCCAGCAGCCTGGATCCCGGAGGCAGTGAGCAGTTCTTC.